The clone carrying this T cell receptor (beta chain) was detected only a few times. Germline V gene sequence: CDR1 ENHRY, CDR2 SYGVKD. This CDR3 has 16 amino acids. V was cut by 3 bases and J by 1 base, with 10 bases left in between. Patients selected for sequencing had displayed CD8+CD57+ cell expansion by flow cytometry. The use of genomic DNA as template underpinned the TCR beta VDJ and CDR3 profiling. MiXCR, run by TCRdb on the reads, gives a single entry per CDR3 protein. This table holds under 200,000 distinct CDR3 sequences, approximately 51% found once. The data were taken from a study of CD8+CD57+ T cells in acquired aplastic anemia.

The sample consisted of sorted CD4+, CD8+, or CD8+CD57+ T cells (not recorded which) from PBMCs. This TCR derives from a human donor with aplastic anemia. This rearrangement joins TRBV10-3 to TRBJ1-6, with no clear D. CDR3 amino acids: CAISDGSGSYNSPLHF. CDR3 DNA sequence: TGTGCCATCAGTGACGGTAGCGGGTCCTATAATTCACCCCTCCACTTT.